This passage covers 5 T cell receptor beta chains from one sample sequenced in a study of T cell repertoires in ileal Crohn's disease (dated by TCRdb to the late 2010s). Interpreted using the paper, the time point label stands for: neoterminal ileum biopsy at postoperative endoscopy, about 6 months after surgery. The receptor library was made with the immunoSEQ multiplex PCR assay. In its TCRdb copy, this immuneACCESS table keeps in-frame sequences only and misses some clones. Where compared with another copy, unresolved V genes explain less than half of these, and the others have no known cause. Present in this sample are around 10,000 clones, under 85% of which were seen just once. Around 15% of the sample is held by the ten biggest clonotypes. The material sequenced was ileal tissue. These receptors originate from an adult with Crohn's disease.

This clone was seen a single time. The same CDR3 is also encoded by other DNA sequences in this sample. CDR3 amino acids: CASSGQPNSPLHF. For the CDR3, the DNA is TGTGCCAGCAGCGGACAGCCAAATTCACCCCTCCACTTT. The V gene is TRBV7-2, the J gene TRBJ1-6; D perhaps matches TRBD1 (6 bases). The CDR3 totals 13 residues. The ends were cut back, 5 bases at V and 7 bases at J, with 9 bases in the middle. Germline CDR1 reads SGHTA; CDR2 reads FQGNSA. Drawing the rest from reference TRBV7-2 and TRBJ1-6, the complete variable domain is GAGVSQSPSNKVTEKGKDVELRCDPISGHTALYWYRQSLGQGLEFLIYFQGNSAPDKSGLPSDRFSAERTGGSVSTLTIQRTQQEDSAVYLCASSGQPNSPLHFGNGTRLTVT.

J is TRBJ2-1 and V is TRBV18; a weak D match, TRBD1 (6 bases). CDR1 and CDR2 (germline): KGHSH, LQKENI. V was trimmed by 3 bases and J by 8 bases, leaving 17 bases between them. CDR3 size: 15 residues. The CDR3 DNA reads TGTGCCAGCTCACCGGGCCAGGGGATTCGCTATGAGCAGTTCTTC. This sequence encodes CASSPGQGIRYEQFF.

V and J are TRBV4-2 and TRBJ1-5; 7 positions match TRBD1. The length of the CDR3 is 14 residues. J gave up 4 bases and V 4 bases, and 4 bases lay outside the gene matches. Germline V lookup: CDR1 LGHNA, CDR2 YNFKEQ. This CDR3 reads CASSPGQINQPQHF. Here the CDR3 DNA reads TGTGCCAGCAGCCCGGGACAGATTAATCAGCCCCAGCATTTT.

This clone was found a few times. V gene TRBV6-5 combines with J gene TRBJ2-6; D is ambiguous. From germline, CDR1 is MNHEY and CDR2 SVGAGI. This CDR3 region has 14 residues. The germline V and J ends were trimmed by 10 bases and 0 bases, with 10 bases remaining between them. The CDR3 loop is CATKQSSGANVLTF. CDR3 DNA sequence: TGTGCCACTAAACAGAGCTCTGGGGCCAACGTCCTGACTTTC.

V and J are TRBV5-6 and TRBJ2-7; TRBD1 aligns across 7 bases. J lost 2 bases, V lost 0 bases, and 2 bases had no gene match. Per germline, CDR1 SGHDT and CDR2 YYEEEE. CDR3 length: 14 amino acids. The DNA of the CDR3 is TGTGCCAGCAGCTTGGTAGGGGGCCCCTACGAGCAGTACTTC. This sequence encodes CASSLVGGPYEQYF.